This T cell receptor (beta chain) originates from a study of blood T cells in healthy people across ages. Study-wide findings and caveats: One million T cells yielded diversity estimates that were considered underestimates. Donor CMV status was unknown, possibly confounding expanded clonotype changes.

Points on this clonotype: Its antigen is unknown.

CDR3 length: 16 residues. CDR1 is MNHEY and CDR2 is SVGEGT in the germline V gene. V was pared by 6 bases and J by 4 bases, with 22 bases between. A minimum of 7 million PBMCs was isolated per sample. Primers used in a second PCR of about 6 to 12 cycles were a sample-barcoded 5' primer and a J-beta primer mix. Each CDR3 protein is one row after TCRdb ran MiXCR on the 5' RACE reads. This sample has about 690,000 distinct CDR3 sequences, with approximately 40% found just once. The sample consisted of blood. The rearrangement uses TRBV6-2 or TRBV6-3 and TRBJ2-7; D is ambiguous. This TCR came from a man at least 80 years old in good health. The chain's CDR3 is CASSSPRQKAIYEQYF. CDR3 nucleotides: TGTGCCAGCAGCTCCCCTCGACAAAAAGCTATATACGAGCAGTACTTC.